The T cell receptor (beta chain) described here comes from a study of spatial heterogeneity in lung cancer. In the study overall: Sequencing consistently turned up more beta-chain sequences than alpha-chain sequences. On average, each unique TCR and UMI combination appeared more than ten times in raw reads. Study-level results: Ubiquitous expanded tumor TCRs appeared in blood more at resection than follow-up.

Stated time point: sample taken at primary tumor resection. Whole RNA, which was extracted from tumor, nontumor lung tissue or frozen PBMC, was sequenced without any cell sorting. This clonotype was recorded many times. Its antigen is currently unknown. TCR cDNA molecules were tagged individually, and each one carried a unique molecular identifier. TCRdb analysed the 5' RACE reads with MiXCR anew, one entry per CDR3 protein. The repertoire holds 40,000 or so distinct CDR3 sequences, with 7.5% as singletons. The CDR3 covers 15 residues. With 3 bases clipped from V and 7 bases from J, the junction kept 9 bases outside the gene matches.

The chain has TRBV12-3 or TRBV12-4 and TRBJ1-5; TRBD1 agrees at 7 bases. This sequence was found in a male donor with early-stage non-small cell lung cancer. The sequencing used PBMCs, collected at surgery. The CDR3 sequence is CASSFNSGGDQPQHF. The DNA for the CDR3 is TGTGCCAGCAGTTTTAATTCAGGGGGGGACCAGCCCCAGCATTTT.